The 32 T cell receptor beta chains reported below all come from one sample, sequenced in a study of blood T cell repertoires in COVID-19. Measured with immunoSEQ multiplex PCR; TCRdb has only the in-frame clones, and not every one. Among roughly 46,000 clones, about 84% were seen once, and the ten largest hold 8.8%. Source material: peripheral blood. Receptor source: a man in his 60s with acute or convalescent COVID-19.

The chain uses TRBV19 and TRBJ1-1; 7 bases map to TRBD1. V shed 2 bases, J shed 11 bases, and the junction held 5 bases outside the gene matches. This CDR3 has 12 amino acids. The germline gives CDR1 LNHDA, CDR2 SQIVND (reference sequence). The CDR3 reads CASSIRTGDAFF. In DNA, the CDR3 is TGTGCCAGTAGTATAAGGACAGGTGACGCTTTCTTT.

The chain combines TRBV4-1 with TRBJ2-5; no firm D call. Germline CDR1 and CDR2: MGHRA and YSYEKL. Trimming removed 0 bases from V and 0 bases from J, with 11 bases in between. The CDR3 is 16 residues long. In DNA, the CDR3 is TGCGCCAGCAGCCAAGATCCTCCGACATACCAAGAGACCCAGTACTTC. Its translation is CASSQDPPTYQETQYF.

The rearrangement links TRBV18 to TRBJ1-2; TRBD1 aligns across 7 bases. The length of the CDR3 is 13 residues. CDR1 is KGHSH, CDR2 LQKENI, per germline. With 6 bases clipped from V and 4 bases from J, the junction kept 5 bases outside the gene matches. CDR3 protein: CASSEGAGYGYTF. The CDR3 region has the DNA TGTGCCAGCTCGGAGGGGGCTGGCTATGGCTACACCTTC.

The V and J genes are TRBV19 and TRBJ1-2, with a possible D match to TRBD1 (6 bases). The CDR3 consists of 15 residues. Trimming shortened V by 11 bases and J by 6 bases, and 25 bases separated the two germline ends. The germline CDR1 and CDR2 sequences are LNHDA and SQIVND (reference sequence). CDR3 sequence reads: CASEGGKETTDGYTF. As DNA, the CDR3 is TGTGCCTCGGAGGGGGGGAAAGAAACTACGGATGGCTACACCTTC. Using reference TRBV19 and TRBJ1-2 for the parts outside the CDR3, the full variable domain is DGGITQSPKYLFRKEGQNVTLSCEQNLNHDAMYWYRQDPGQGLRLIYYSQIVNDFQKGDIAEGYSVSREKKESFPLTVTSAQKNPTAFYLCASEGGKETTDGYTFGSGTRLTVV.

V and J are TRBV7-9 and TRBJ1-2; 7 nucleotides agree with TRBD1. The V gene end was trimmed by 5 bases and the J gene end by 1 base; junction bases not matched to a gene: 13. The germline V gene has CDR1 SEHNR and CDR2 FQNEAQ (reference sequence). The length of the CDR3 is 17 residues. CDR3 region: CASSTQTMTGINYGYTF. Written as DNA, the CDR3 is TGTGCCAGCAGCACCCAAACCATGACAGGGATTAACTATGGCTACACCTTC.

The genes are TRBV9 and TRBJ2-2; tentatively, D is TRBD1 (6 bases). V lost 3 bases and J 1 base, leaving 10 bases between the germline ends. The germline V gene encodes CDR1 SGDLS and CDR2 YYNGEE. This CDR3 contains 15 residues. The CDR3 here is CASSEDRKNTGELFF. The CDR3 DNA is TGTGCCAGCAGCGAAGACAGGAAGAACACCGGGGAGCTGTTTTTT. The entire variable domain, with the rest obtained from reference TRBV9 and TRBJ2-2, is as follows: DSGVTQTPKHLITATGQRVTLRCSPRSGDLSVYWYQQSLDQGLQFLIQYYNGEERAKGNILERFSAQQFPDLHSELNLSSLELGDSALYFCASSEDRKNTGELFFGEGSRLTVL.

J is TRBJ1-4 and V is TRBV20-1, with D perhaps matching TRBD1 (5 bases). Germline values: CDR1 DFQATT, CDR2 SNEGSKA (reference sequence). The V gene lost 3 bases and the J gene lost 7 bases, with 18 bases spanning the gap. There are 15 residues in the CDR3. DNA of the CDR3: TGCAGTGCTAGTGGGTTCCAGGCCGGGGGTGAAAAACTGTTTTTT. Translated: CSASGFQAGGEKLFF.

The chain has TRBV25-1 and TRBJ1-1, with D hard to call. The CDR3 length is 14 residues. Germline CDR1 and CDR2: MGHDK and SYGVNS. The V end was cut by 5 bases, the J end by 6 bases, with 16 bases between. The CDR3 coding sequence is TGTGCCAGCAGTCCCGGTAGGCCCGGGGCTGAAGCTTTCTTT. Translated: CASSPGRPGAEAFF.

The CDR3, as DNA: TGTGCCAGTAGTTACCGGGACAGGGACCACGAGCAGTACTTC. Translating it yields CASSYRDRDHEQYF. The chain has TRBV19 and TRBJ2-7, with 9 bases matching TRBD1. This CDR3 contains 14 residues. V shed 5 bases and J 5 bases; nucleotides not matched to a gene: 7. Germline-derived CDR1 and CDR2 are LNHDA and SQIVND (reference sequence). Using reference TRBV19 and TRBJ2-7 for the parts outside the CDR3, the full variable domain is DGGITQSPKYLFRKEGQNVTLSCEQNLNHDAMYWYRQDPGQGLRLIYYSQIVNDFQKGDIAEGYSVSREKKESFPLTVTSAQKNPTAFYLCASSYRDRDHEQYFGPGTRLTVT.

The CDR3 protein is CASRPGQPGLHYNEQFF. CDR3 nucleotides: TGTGCCAGCAGGCCCGGACAGCCCGGACTCCACTACAATGAGCAGTTCTTC. The chain combines TRBV28 with TRBJ2-1, with TRBD1 as a possible D gene (6 bases). This CDR3 has 17 residues. The germline V gene encodes CDR1 MDHEN and CDR2 SYDVKM. Trimming left V 6 bases short and J 3 bases short, with 21 bases between.

The chain joins TRBV5-5 to TRBJ2-2; TRBD1 agrees at 10 bases. The germline V gene has CDR1 SGHKS and CDR2 YYEKEE (reference sequence). V dropped 3 bases and J dropped 4; count of bases not matched to a gene: 6. The length of the CDR3 is 16 residues. CDR3 in DNA: TGTGCCAGCAGCTGGAGACAGGGGGCCGGCACCGGGGAGCTGTTTTTT. The encoded protein is CASSWRQGAGTGELFF.

The rearrangement joins TRBV6-2 or TRBV6-3 to TRBJ2-5; maybe TRBD2 (7 bases). V lost 4 bases to trimming and J lost 5 bases, with 11 bases between them. In germline, CDR1 is MNHEY, CDR2 SVGEGT. CDR3 length equals 13 residues. This CDR3 reads CASSWGGRETQYF. CDR3 DNA: TGTGCCAGCAGTTGGGGGGGGCGGGAGACCCAGTACTTC.

This clone occurred once. The chain carries TRBV10-3 and TRBJ2-7, with TRBD1 as a possible D gene (5 bases). CDR1 and CDR2 from the germline V gene are ENHRY and SYGVKD. V dropped 6 bases and J dropped 0 bases, with 12 bases sitting between them. This CDR3 region has 14 residues. In nucleotides, the CDR3 is TGTGCCATCAGCATTGCACAGGACTCCTACGAGCAGTACTTC. Translated, it gives CAISIAQDSYEQYF.

The chain combines TRBV27 with TRBJ1-1, with 7 bases identical to TRBD1. The CDR3 runs 14 residues. Germline values: CDR1 MNHEY, CDR2 SMNVEV (reference sequence). The V segment lost 5 bases and the J segment 4 bases; nucleotides outside the gene matches: 7. CDR3 in DNA: TGTGCCAGCAGTATCAACAGGGGCACCACTGAAGCTTTCTTT. Its translation is CASSINRGTTEAFF.

This chain uses TRBV7-9 with TRBJ1-1; no clear D. V shed 1 base and J shed 0 bases, with 6 bases lying between them. Germline loops: CDR1 SEHNR, CDR2 FQNEAQ (reference sequence). The CDR3 has 14 residues. This chain's CDR3 is CASSLVPVNTEAFF. The CDR3 DNA reads as TGTGCCAGCAGCTTAGTGCCAGTGAACACTGAAGCTTTCTTT.

The V gene is TRBV5-1, the J gene TRBJ1-2; TRBD1 matches 9 bases. This CDR3 has 15 amino acids. In germline, CDR1 is SGHRS, CDR2 YFSETQ. J gave up 3 bases and V 2 bases, and 5 bases lay outside the gene matches. The chain's CDR3 is CASSFADRGHYGYTF. The CDR3 DNA sequence: TGCGCCAGCAGCTTCGCGGACAGGGGCCACTATGGCTACACCTTC.

In DNA, the CDR3 is TGTGCCAGCAGTCCAGGGCAATTCGGAGGGGAGACCCAGTACTTC. Amino acid sequence: CASSPGQFGGETQYF. The chain is built from TRBV7-3 and TRBJ2-5; possibly TRBD2 for D (6 bases). The CDR3 is 15 residues long. The ends were cut back, 6 bases at V and 5 bases at J, with 19 bases in the middle. Looked up from germline, CDR1 is SGHTA and CDR2 is FQGTGA.

The CDR3 DNA reads as TGTGCCAGCAGCCAACCCCAGGGGGGCGGGTTGTACGAGCAGTACTTC. Encoded protein: CASSQPQGGGLYEQYF. The chain has TRBV3-1 (or the pseudogene TRBV3-2) and TRBJ2-7; D may be TRBD1 (7 bases). The germline gives CDR1 LGHDT, CDR2 YNNKEL (reference sequence). The CDR3 is 16 amino acids. Trimming removed 2 bases at V and 4 bases at J, with 18 bases between.

The rearrangement links TRBV19 to TRBJ1-2; a possible D gene is TRBD1 (6 bases). V was clipped by 5 bases and J by 8 bases, with 9 bases between them. Per germline, CDR1 LNHDA and CDR2 SQIVND (reference sequence). There are 11 residues in the CDR3. CDR3 loop: CASSAGDGYTF. DNA of the CDR3: TGTGCCAGTAGTGCAGGGGACGGCTACACCTTC.

The chain is built from TRBV23-1 and TRBJ1-2; a weak D match, TRBD1 (6 bases). TRBV23-1 is treated as an ORF (open reading frame) with a function not yet certain. This CDR3 is built from 14 residues. The ends were cut back, 6 bases at V and 2 bases at J, with 13 bases in the middle. The CDR3 loop is CASRGAPRNYGYTF. Written as DNA, the CDR3 is TGCGCCAGCAGGGGGGCTCCCAGGAACTATGGCTACACCTTC.

This clone was picked up a small number of times. The chain uses TRBV6-5 and TRBJ2-7; 7 bases map to TRBD1. This CDR3 spans 14 amino acids. The germline gives CDR1 MNHEY, CDR2 SVGAGI. J gave up 4 bases and V 4 bases, and 7 bases lay outside the gene matches. CDR3 bases: TGTGCCAGCAGTTTCGGACAGGTTAAATACGAGCAGTACTTC. It codes for CASSFGQVKYEQYF.

This chain links TRBV18 with TRBJ2-3; D uncertain. V dropped 3 bases and J dropped 2 bases, with 6 bases sitting between them. The CDR3 is 13 residues long. The germline V gene encodes CDR1 KGHSH and CDR2 LQKENI. This CDR3 is CASSPPFTDTQYF. The CDR3 region has the DNA TGTGCCAGCTCACCCCCGTTCACAGATACGCAGTATTTT.

The rearrangement joins TRBV14 to TRBJ1-2, with a possible D match to TRBD1 (5 bases). Per germline, CDR1 SGHDN and CDR2 FVKESK. The CDR3 length is 14 residues. V lost 4 bases and J lost 0, with 9 bases in between. In nucleotides, the CDR3 is TGTGCCAGCAGCCCCACAGGAACTAACTATGGCTACACCTTC. Its protein is CASSPTGTNYGYTF.

This chain's CDR3 is CASSSQSGTGAYNEQFF. The CDR3 DNA reads TGTGCCAGCAGTTCCCAATCCGGGACAGGAGCTTACAATGAGCAGTTCTTC. This chain joins TRBV7-2 and TRBJ2-1, with 8 nucleotides matching TRBD1. Germline CDR1 is SGHTA and CDR2 is FQGNSA. After removal of 6 bases from V and 4 bases from J, the junction contained 14 bases not matched to a gene. The CDR3 spans 17 residues.

This chain uses TRBV27 with TRBJ2-1; D may be TRBD2 (6 bases). This CDR3 is 14 amino acids long. The germline V and J ends were trimmed by 5 bases and 3 bases, with 11 bases remaining between them. The germline V gene encodes CDR1 MNHEY and CDR2 SMNVEV (reference sequence). CDR3 amino acids: CASSHQAGYNEQFF. The CDR3 DNA sequence: TGTGCCAGCAGTCATCAAGCGGGCTACAATGAGCAGTTCTTC.

The J gene is TRBJ1-1, the V gene TRBV27; TRBD1 aligns across 9 bases. The germline CDR1 and CDR2 sequences are MNHEY and SMNVEV (reference sequence). The length of the CDR3 is 15 residues. V was clipped by 4 bases and J by 1 base; unmatched bases: 4. The CDR3, as DNA: TGTGCCAGCAGTTGGAAGGGACAGGGGAACACTGAAGCTTTCTTT. Amino acid sequence: CASSWKGQGNTEAFF.

This clone has only a few counts. This sequence joins TRBV10-2 and TRBJ1-4; tentatively, D is TRBD1 (5 bases). Germline V gives CDR1 WSHSY, CDR2 SAAADI. V was cut by 6 bases and J by 13 bases, with 18 bases left in between. There are 13 residues in the CDR3. This chain's CDR3 is CASSDSFRSGLFF. The CDR3 bases are TGCGCCAGCAGCGACAGCTTCCGATCGGGACTGTTTTTT.

The genes are TRBV9 and TRBJ2-2; possibly TRBD1 for D (6 bases). The length of the CDR3 is 13 residues. Germline V gene lookup returns CDR1 SGDLS and CDR2 YYNGEE. V was pared by 2 bases and J by 9 bases, with 11 bases between. Here the CDR3 DNA reads TGTGCCAGCAGCGTTACAGGGATACGGGAGCTGTTTTTT. It encodes CASSVTGIRELFF.

V and J are TRBV2 and TRBJ2-1, with TRBD2 matching over 11 bases. CDR1 is SNHLY, CDR2 FYNNEI, per germline. Germline trimming cut 6 bases from V and 4 bases from J; bases unmatched to any gene: 2. The CDR3 has 14 residues. The CDR3 DNA reads as TGTGCCAGCAGGACTAGCGGGGCTTACAATGAGCAGTTCTTC. Protein sequence: CASRTSGAYNEQFF.

This chain connects TRBV7-3 to TRBJ2-3, with 8 bases aligning to TRBD2. With V trimmed by 3 bases and J by 4 bases, 9 bases remained unmatched. The CDR3 is 16 residues long. Germline values: CDR1 SGHTA, CDR2 FQGTGA. This CDR3 is CASSLNGGARPDTQYF. CDR3 in DNA: TGTGCCAGCAGCTTGAACGGGGGGGCACGCCCAGATACGCAGTATTTT.

This chain connects TRBV29-1 to TRBJ1-2; no definite D call. Germline V gives CDR1 SQVTM, CDR2 ANQGSEA. Trimming stripped 5 bases from V and 3 bases from J, with 13 bases between. The CDR3 is made up of 13 amino acids. The CDR3 DNA sequence: TGCAGCGTTATGGGAGGTTCTGACTATGGCTACACCTTC. It codes for CSVMGGSDYGYTF.

This clone came up once. This chain links TRBV6-4 with TRBJ1-1, with D tentatively TRBD1 (6 bases). This CDR3 spans 12 amino acids. The V gene's germline CDR1 is MRHNA and CDR2 SNTAGT. V lost 0 bases and J lost 8, with 7 bases in between. The CDR3 loop is CASSDSRGEAFF. The CDR3 DNA sequence: TGTGCCAGCAGTGACTCCAGGGGAGAAGCTTTCTTT.